The 16 T cell receptor beta chains reported below all come from one sample, sequenced in a study of T cell responses to AZD1222 COVID-19 vaccine. Produced via immunoSEQ multiplex PCR; TCRdb's table is partial and in-frame only. The sample has roughly 100,000 clones, approximately 87% seen once. The sequencing used peripheral blood, collected on day 0 of AZD1222 vaccination. All receptors derive from an adult in good health.

This chain uses TRBV29-1 with TRBJ2-7, with D possibly being TRBD1 or TRBD2 (5 bases each). CDR3 size: 13 residues. V lost 1 base, J lost 7 bases, and 14 bases lay in between. From germline, CDR1 is SQVTM and CDR2 ANQGSEA. CDR3 sequence (DNA): TGCAGCGTTGAAGTTCCGGGGCCGGAGGAGCAGTACTTC. This sequence encodes CSVEVPGPEEQYF.

The CDR3 region is CSVGDRSHEQYF. CDR3 coding DNA: TGCAGCGTTGGCGACCGGTCCCACGAGCAGTACTTC. The J gene is TRBJ2-7, the V gene TRBV29-1; D not certain. The CDR3 has 12 residues. Trimming shortened V by 4 bases and J by 5 bases, and 12 bases separated the two germline ends. Per the germline V gene, CDR1 is SQVTM and CDR2 is ANQGSEA.

In this sample, this clone turned up a few times. This chain links TRBV6-5 with TRBJ1-2; TRBD1 might be the D (6 bases). In germline, CDR1 is MNHEY, CDR2 SVGAGI. The CDR3 covers 14 residues. Trimming shortened V by 4 bases and J by 5 bases, and 14 bases separated the two germline ends. The CDR3 nucleotides read TGTGCCAGCAGTTTAGACAGGAGTTCGTATGGCTACACCTTC. Translated: CASSLDRSSYGYTF.

The rearrangement joins TRBV10-3 to TRBJ1-3; D unclear. The CDR3 length is 13 residues. Germline assignment: CDR1 ENHRY and CDR2 SYGVKD. Trimming pared 10 bases from V and 0 bases from J, leaving 10 bases between. CDR3 sequence: CATFGSSGNTIYF. Written as DNA, the CDR3 is TGTGCCACATTTGGGAGCTCTGGAAACACCATATATTTT.

In its sample, this clone was seen a few times. The genes are TRBV5-1 and TRBJ1-3; D is uncertain. CDR3 size: 16 residues. Germline CDR1 is SGHRS and CDR2 is YFSETQ. Trimming shortened V by 2 bases and J by 0 bases, and 12 bases separated the two germline ends. This CDR3 reads CASSFDGSNSGNTIYF. CDR3 nucleotide sequence: TGCGCCAGCAGCTTTGACGGGTCGAACTCTGGAAACACCATATATTTT.

This chain links TRBV18 with TRBJ2-5, with D possibly matching TRBD1 (6 bases). Trimming pared 6 bases from V and 2 bases from J, leaving 13 bases between. In germline, CDR1 is KGHSH, CDR2 LQKENI. This CDR3 has 14 residues. CDR3 loop: CASSLRGIQETQYF. CDR3 bases: TGTGCCAGCTCGTTAAGGGGGATTCAAGAGACCCAGTACTTC.

V usage is TRBV4-1 and J usage is TRBJ1-6, with unresolved D. Per germline, CDR1 MGHRA and CDR2 YSYEKL. This CDR3 has 15 amino acids. V gave up 0 bases and J gave up 5 bases, with 8 bases separating them. The chain's CDR3 is CASSQDQANNSPLHF. CDR3 sequence (DNA): TGCGCCAGCAGCCAAGATCAGGCTAATAATTCACCCCTCCACTTT.

The chain joins TRBV6-5 to TRBJ1-6; weak D call: TRBD1 (6 bases). The CDR3 length is 14 residues. V lost 6 bases and J 9 bases, leaving 15 bases between the germline ends. The germline V gene has CDR1 MNHEY and CDR2 SVGAGI. The CDR3 DNA sequence: TGTGCCAGCAGCCGACAGGAATTGGCTTCACCCCTCCACTTT. It codes for CASSRQELASPLHF.

V is TRBV15 and J is TRBJ1-1; 12 bases map to TRBD1. Germline-derived CDR1 and CDR2 are LNHNV and YYDKDF (reference sequence). This CDR3 has 15 residues. Germline trimming cut 3 bases from V and 4 bases from J; bases unmatched to any gene: 3. CDR3 amino acids: CATSRGQGARTEAFF. The CDR3 bases are TGTGCCACCAGCAGGGGACAGGGGGCGCGCACTGAAGCTTTCTTT.

The chain links TRBV6-5 to TRBJ2-5; 8 bases fit TRBD1. The V segment lost 6 bases and the J segment 4 bases; nucleotides outside the gene matches: 10. This CDR3 is built from 15 residues. CDR1 and CDR2 from the germline V gene are MNHEY and SVGAGI. This chain's CDR3 is CASSLGQGFRETQYF. As DNA, the CDR3 is TGTGCCAGCAGCCTAGGACAGGGATTTCGAGAGACCCAGTACTTC.

The rearrangement joins TRBV28 to TRBJ1-5; the D is unclear. Germline assignment: CDR1 MDHEN and CDR2 SYDVKM. This CDR3 comprises 13 residues. The germline V and J ends were trimmed by 5 bases and 11 bases, with 16 bases remaining between them. DNA for the CDR3: TGTGCCAGCAGTCTCCCCGTGGGGTCGTCCCAGCATTTT. As protein: CASSLPVGSSQHF. Looking up the rest from reference TRBV28 and TRBJ1-5 gives the full variable domain: DVKVTQSSRYLVKRTGEKVFLECVQDMDHENMFWYRQDPGLGLRLIYFSYDVKMKEKGDIPEGYSVSREKKERFSLILESASTNQTSMYLCASSLPVGSSQHFGDGTRLSIL.

The chain uses TRBV4-3 and TRBJ1-2; D call uncertain. V lost 0 bases and J 5 bases, leaving 22 bases between the germline ends. The germline CDR1 and CDR2 sequences are LGHNA and YSLEER. The CDR3 runs to 18 residues. The CDR3 here is CASSQDIPGPTSVYGYTF. The CDR3 DNA follows: TGCGCCAGCAGCCAAGACATTCCGGGTCCGACCAGTGTTTATGGCTACACCTTC.

The chain joins TRBV28 to TRBJ2-2; perhaps TRBD2 as D (6 bases). CDR1 and CDR2 from the germline V gene are MDHEN and SYDVKM. The CDR3 length is 14 residues. V lost 6 bases to trimming and J lost 7 bases, with 15 bases between them. The CDR3 protein is CASRAEGGGGELFF. The CDR3 bases are TGTGCCAGCAGGGCTGAGGGAGGCGGCGGGGAGCTGTTTTTT.

This clone was seen a handful of times. V and J are TRBV18 and TRBJ2-7, with D hard to call. There are 12 residues in the CDR3. Germline V gene data show CDR1 as KGHSH and CDR2 as LQKENI. The V end lost 2 bases, the J end lost 2 bases, and 4 bases lay between the germline ends. The DNA of the CDR3 is TGTGCCAGCTCACCAACAGCCTACGAGCAGTACTTC. It specifies CASSPTAYEQYF.

V and J are TRBV28 and TRBJ1-2, with 11 bases that match TRBD1. This CDR3 has 16 residues. The germline V gene encodes CDR1 MDHEN and CDR2 SYDVKM. The ends lost 6 bases at V and 0 bases at J; junction bases unmatched: 6. The CDR3 protein is CASRQRTGGPNYGYTF. In nucleotides, the CDR3 is TGTGCCAGCAGACAACGGACAGGGGGCCCTAACTATGGCTACACCTTC.

The V and J genes are TRBV5-1 and TRBJ2-1, with 8 bases lining up with TRBD2. Germline trimming cut 3 bases from V and 6 bases from J; bases unmatched to any gene: 11. This CDR3 is 16 amino acids long. Germline CDR1 and CDR2: SGHRS and YFSETQ. CDR3 sequence: CASSSRISGNGNEQFF. The CDR3 coding sequence is TGCGCCAGCAGCTCGAGGATTAGCGGGAACGGCAATGAGCAGTTCTTC.